The following is a TCR beta chain sequence with its context. The antigen it binds to is not known. One end of the junction fails to match germline, which may point to a read error. The sample originates from a study of identical twins (dated by TCRdb to about 2016). For the study in its entirety: The study deep-sequenced TCR alpha and beta repertoires from monozygotic twins, unrelated adults of various ages and cord blood to test whether fetal clonotypes persist. To rule out contamination, the twin experiments were replicated at different times with different library preparation protocols. General study outcomes and caveats: The excess sharing between twins in beta out-of-frame sequences was weaker because fewer shared sequences reduced the signal-to-noise ratio. Recombination models systematically underestimated out-of-frame TCR alpha sharing in monozygotic twins but agreed with sharing between unrelated individuals. Abundant cord blood beta clonotypes had fewer insertions, young adult naive repertoires showed a similar but weaker trend, and memory repertoires showed no such trend. Because the same donors could not be followed over many years, the conclusions depended on cross-sectional statistical analysis. Zero-insertion analyses could be partly confounded by invariant T cells such as MAIT and iNKT, although diverse VJ usage argued against such confounding for most clonotypes. Compared with coincidental sharing between unrelated individuals, out-of-frame TCR alpha sequences shared between twins had an excess of sequences with low generation probability.

Every donor in the study was a healthy Caucasian. The twin cohort comprised three pairs of female monozygotic twins, all aged roughly 18 to 30 years. Positive isolation kits from Invitrogen were used to isolate CD4+ and CD8+ T cell populations. Its CDR3 holds 18 amino acids, cysteine through phenylalanine. Only CDR3 DNA is held: 54 bases, read in frame from base 1. Receptors were amplified or captured by 5' RACE. Sequenced on an Illumina HiSeq 2000. Template switching added a universal primer binding site, and the final cDNA carried a unique molecular identifier that allowed TCR cDNA molecules to be counted accurately. Specific primers in the conserved constant-segment region were used to synthesize first-strand cDNA for the TCR alpha and beta chains. To control for contamination, every cDNA library was double barcoded, receiving both a SMART-Mk sample barcode and Illumina barcodes. TruSeq adapter sequences along with Illumina sample barcodes were introduced in two successive PCR steps. TCR alpha and beta cDNA libraries were sequenced on the Illumina HiSeq platform with custom primers. In the authors' own workflow: MiGEC was used to process raw reads and extract unique molecular identifiers, and MiXCR was used to find CDR3 positions. For each individual, recombination models were inferred using an EM algorithm with the repgenHMM and IGoR tools. The tcR package in R was used for shared clonotype analysis, with sharing normalized by the product of cloneset sizes. To study raw recombination free of thymic and clonal selection effects, out-of-frame nonproductive sequences were analyzed. The public sequencing data were trimmed at Q25 with fastp and processed into clonotypes with MiXCR by TCRdb, which kept only in-frame beta chains. Each entry merges the rows of one CDR3 protein and shows their most common DNA and genes. Clone size and V and J calls follow TCRdb, not the original study. The sample contains 450,000 or so distinct CDR3 sequences, around 15% of them found a single time. The ten biggest clones cover approximately 1% of the sample.

Separately, the same data were catalogued under a study of yellow fever vaccine responses in identical twins. Per that second paper: The T cell response to vaccination in identical twins was reported by the authors to appear partly convergent and partly personalized. Focusing on identical twins, the study followed the T cell clones that responded to the vaccine, and did so with precision.

The TCR comes from a woman aged 18-29 years in good health. This chain is built from TRBV12-3 or TRBV12-4 and TRBJ2-1, and 9 junctional nucleotides match TRBD2. Sequenced material: CD4+ T cells sorted from blood. The CDR3 sequence is CASSPRYGAGGRHNERFF. The DNA is TGTGCCAGCAGCCCTAGGTACGGAGCGGGGGGAAGACACAATGAGCGGTTCTTC.